Listed here is a single TCR beta chain. Its antigen is as yet unknown. CDR1 KGHDR and CDR2 SFDVKD come from the germline V gene. Losses at the gene ends were 9 bases for V and 4 bases for J; bases not matched to a gene: 10. This CDR3 spans 16 amino acids. The data were obtained in a study of T-cell reconstitution after alpha-beta-depleted transplantation in children. Findings and limits, study-wide: Several patients had high TCRbeta diversity at day 60; it came from surviving recipient T cells and thymic progenitors. The main origin of T-cell counts and diversity one year after transplant was newly produced T cells.

Preparing the TCRbeta library involved the use of unique molecular identifiers. TCRdb passed the PCR reads through MiXCR, listing each CDR3 protein once. The top ten hold about 28% of the sample, which has about 980,000 distinct CDR3 sequences, about 31% seen once. This sequence was found in a boy under two years old who had a stem cell transplant for SCID, so the T cells may come from the graft donor. This chain links TRBV24-1 with TRBJ2-1, with 11 bases matching TRBD2. Here the sequenced sample was PBMCs, mostly from graft donor cells, taken 360 days after TCRalphabeta/CD19-depleted stem cell transplant. CDR3 amino acids: CATGGAGTSGYNEQFF. The CDR3 bases are TGTGCCACCGGCGGCGCCGGGACTAGCGGTTACAATGAGCAGTTCTTC.